The 10 T cell receptor beta chains presented below share a single source sample, sequenced in a study of cytomegalovirus exposure and HLA in healthy donors. Use of 60 Vbeta and 13 Jbeta primers characterized the PCR. Here immunoSEQ multiplex PCR was the method, and the copy in TCRdb shows in-frame clones only, minus some. The sample gives some 100,000 clones, roughly 67% of which show up once; approximately 8% is in the top ten. The sample comprised PBMCs. The receptors stem from a middle-aged man in good health and CMV-seronegative.

This clone showed up just a few times. The chain recombines TRBV29-1 with TRBJ1-2, with D possibly TRBD1 on 6 matching bases. V gave up 4 bases and J gave up 8 bases, with 17 bases separating them. Per germline, CDR1 SQVTM and CDR2 ANQGSEA. The CDR3 extends over 13 amino acids. The CDR3 bases are TGCAGCGTTGGGCTCTCCGTCCAGGGGGGCTACACCTTC. This encodes CSVGLSVQGGYTF.

The gene calls are TRBV28 and TRBJ2-2, with TRBD1 as a possible D gene (6 bases). Germline V gives CDR1 MDHEN, CDR2 SYDVKM. Trimming removed 5 bases at V and 6 bases at J, with 16 bases between. The CDR3 spans 15 residues. CDR3 protein: CASSPRTAGPGELFF. CDR3 nucleotide sequence: TGTGCCAGCAGTCCAAGGACAGCCGGGCCCGGGGAGCTGTTTTTT. The whole variable domain, remainder taken from reference TRBV28 and TRBJ2-2, is DVKVTQSSRYLVKRTGEKVFLECVQDMDHENMFWYRQDPGLGLRLIYFSYDVKMKEKGDIPEGYSVSREKKERFSLILESASTNQTSMYLCASSPRTAGPGELFFGEGSRLTVL.

This chain connects TRBV18 to TRBJ2-3; TRBD2 aligns across 9 bases. Unmatched junction bases numbered 9, after V lost 4 bases and J lost 1 base. The CDR3 extends over 17 amino acids. Germline V CDR1 and CDR2: KGHSH, LQKENI. The CDR3 DNA is TGTGCCAGCTCACTACTTAAGCAGCGGGGGGGCACAGATACGCAGTATTTT. It encodes CASSLLKQRGGTDTQYF. The variable domain in full, completed from reference TRBV18 and TRBJ2-3, reads NAGVMQNPRHLVRRRGQEARLRCSPMKGHSHVYWYRQLPEEGLKFMVYLQKENIIDESGMPKERFSAEFPKEGPSILRIQQVVRGDSAAYFCASSLLKQRGGTDTQYFGPGTRLTVL.

The chain carries TRBV4-1 and TRBJ2-7, with TRBD2 identical over 11 bases. The CDR3 consists of 14 residues. Losses at the gene ends were 1 base for V and 6 bases for J; bases not matched to a gene: 2. Germline CDR1 and CDR2: MGHRA and YSYEKL. The CDR3 region is CASSQGTSGFEQYF. The CDR3 region has the DNA TGCGCCAGCAGCCAAGGGACTAGCGGGTTCGAGCAGTACTTC.

This clone appeared a single time. In nucleotides, the CDR3 is TGTGCCAGCAGCGGTACTAGCGGGGGGGGTCTGGGGGCCGGGGAGCTGTTTTTT. Translation: CASSGTSGGGLGAGELFF. The chain has TRBV9 and TRBJ2-2; 13 bases map to TRBD2. The germline V gene encodes CDR1 SGDLS and CDR2 YYNGEE. V lost 3 bases and J lost 6; bases outside the gene matches: 11. The CDR3 is 18 amino acids.

This clone was observed a handful of times. The chain employs TRBV11-2 and TRBJ2-7; tentatively, D is TRBD1 (6 bases). The V end was cut by 5 bases, the J end by 6 bases, with 11 bases between. CDR3 length equals 12 residues. Germline V gives CDR1 SGHAT, CDR2 FQNNGV. CDR3 coding DNA: TGTGCCAGCAGCAACAGGGCCCTCGAGCAGTACTTC. Translated: CASSNRALEQYF.

As for this clone: The junction does not match germline at one end; this may be a read error. This chain uses TRBV14 with TRBJ2-7; D is possibly TRBD1 (6 bases). There are 16 residues in the CDR3. The V gene's germline CDR1 is SGHDN and CDR2 FVKESK. CDR3 amino acids: CASSLTAQGLVGTLFF. The CDR3 region has the DNA TGTGCCAGCAGCCTCACAGCCCAGGGCCTGGTGGGGACACTTTTCTTC.

The chain couples TRBV21-1 to TRBJ1-5; TRBD1 reflects the table's D call only, with no check against the DNA. TRBV21-1 is termed a pseudogene. This CDR3 is 18 amino acids long. CDR3 nucleotides: TGTGCCAGCAGCAAAAGAGTTAACCGGGACACTAGCAATCAGCCCCAGCATTTT. Translating it yields CASSKRVNRDTSNQPQHF.

V gene TRBV4-3 combines with J gene TRBJ1-2; tentatively, D is TRBD1 (6 bases). CDR3 length equals 17 residues. Deletions cut 0 bases from V and 4 bases from J, with 18 bases between. Germline lookup yields CDR1 LGHNA and CDR2 YSLEER. CDR3 DNA: TGCGCCAGCAGCCAAGATTTCGGGGGAGGGGGGGTCTATGGCTACACCTTC. It translates to CASSQDFGGGGVYGYTF.

The chain links TRBV7-9 to TRBJ1-5, with 8 positions matching TRBD1. J lost 0 bases, V lost 0 bases, and 10 bases had no gene match. The CDR3 extends over 19 amino acids. Per germline, CDR1 SEHNR and CDR2 FQNEAQ (reference sequence). The CDR3 reads CASSLALAGGLNSNQPQHF. CDR3 DNA sequence: TGTGCCAGCAGCTTAGCCCTGGCAGGGGGCCTAAATAGCAATCAGCCCCAGCATTTT.